One sample yielded the 31 T cell receptor beta chains listed below, sequenced in a study of neurological immune-mediated disorders. From the 5' RACE reads, TCRdb called clonotypes with MiXCR, one entry per CDR3 protein. The table shows 78,000 or so distinct CDR3 sequences, with about 5.2% occurring only once. The sample consisted of PBMCs. The receptors shown here come from a woman aged 30 to 39 with multiple sclerosis.

This clonotype was seen more than once but under ten times. This sequence may be a read error, since a much larger clone differs from it by one base. The CDR3 region has the DNA TGTGCCACCAGTGAGGGTAGCACAGATACGAAGTATTTT. Its protein product is CATSEGSTDTKYF. The rearrangement joins TRBV24-1 to TRBJ2-3; D remains ambiguous. This CDR3 comprises 13 residues. CDR1 is KGHDR, CDR2 SFDVKD, per germline.

The chain recombines TRBV12-5 with TRBJ1-5; 7 bases match TRBD1. V gave up 6 bases and J gave up 3 bases; unmatched junction bases: 8. Germline V CDR1 and CDR2: LGHNT, FRNRAP. The CDR3 runs to 15 residues. CDR3 amino acids: CASGKEGQYNQPQHF. Here the CDR3 DNA reads TGTGCTAGTGGGAAGGAGGGACAGTACAATCAGCCCCAGCATTTT. The entire variable domain, with the rest obtained from reference TRBV12-5 and TRBJ1-5, is as follows: DARVTQTPRHKVTEMGQEVTMRCQPILGHNTVFWYRQTMMQGLELLAYFRNRAPLDDSGMPKDRFSAEMPDATLATLKIQPSEPRDSAVYFCASGKEGQYNQPQHFGDGTRLSIL.

The table lists this clonotype with many counts. The genes are TRBV20-1 and TRBJ2-1, with D possibly TRBD1 on 6 matching bases. CDR3 length: 14 residues. Trimming took 5 bases from V and 0 from J, leaving 11 bases between them. The germline V gene encodes CDR1 DFQATT and CDR2 SNEGSKA (reference sequence). CDR3 nucleotide sequence: TGCAGTGCTGCCCAGGGGAGCTCCTACAATGAGCAGTTCTTC. Translated: CSAAQGSSYNEQFF.

This clonotype has at least ten counts. The chain combines TRBV20-1 with TRBJ2-4, with D perhaps matching TRBD2 (5 bases). Germline assignment: CDR1 DFQATT and CDR2 SNEGSKA (reference sequence). Trimming shortened V by 0 bases and J by 0 bases, and 9 bases separated the two germline ends. The CDR3 sequence is 15 residues long. The CDR3: CSARDVSGAKNIQYF. In nucleotides, the CDR3 is TGCAGTGCTAGAGATGTGAGCGGAGCCAAAAACATTCAGTACTTC.

This clonotype was observed at least ten times. The chain has TRBV5-8 and TRBJ2-2; D is unresolved. The CDR3 has 16 residues. Looked up from germline, CDR1 is SGHTS and CDR2 is YDEGEE. The germline V and J ends were trimmed by 2 bases and 6 bases, with 17 bases remaining between them. The CDR3 sequence is CASSFPPSLVPGELFF. CDR3 nucleotides: TGTGCCAGCAGCTTCCCCCCGTCCCTGGTGCCCGGGGAGCTGTTTTTT.

This clonotype appeared many times. The rearrangement links TRBV5-1 to TRBJ1-4; maybe TRBD1 (5 bases). Per germline, CDR1 SGHRS and CDR2 YFSETQ. This CDR3 comprises 15 residues. V lost 5 bases and J lost 6, with 17 bases in between. Here the CDR3 reads CASRPGYESHEKLFF. The CDR3 nucleotides read TGCGCCAGCAGACCAGGGTATGAGAGTCATGAAAAACTGTTTTTT.

This chain joins TRBV20-1 and TRBJ2-7; possibly TRBD1 for D (5 bases). The CDR3 runs 14 residues. Per the germline V gene, CDR1 is DFQATT and CDR2 is SNEGSKA (reference sequence). The V end was cut by 0 bases, the J end by 2 bases, with 11 bases between. CDR3: CSAREPRAPYEQYF. In DNA form, the CDR3 reads TGCAGTGCTAGAGAGCCCAGGGCCCCCTACGAGCAGTACTTC.

Ten or more counts support this clonotype. This chain links TRBV4-1 with TRBJ2-3; 9 bases align to TRBD2. Trimming took 2 bases from V and 4 from J; bases not matched to a gene: 7. Germline assignment: CDR1 MGHRA and CDR2 YSYEKL. This CDR3 is 16 amino acids long. CDR3 coding DNA: TGCGCCAGCAGCCAACCTGGCGGCGGGGGGGCAGATACGCAGTATTTT. Amino acids: CASSQPGGGGADTQYF.

This clonotype showed up many times. This chain joins TRBV5-1 and TRBJ1-2; TRBD1 agrees at 8 bases. The trim removed 3 bases at V and 4 bases at J, leaving 11 bases unmatched. The CDR3 sequence is 16 residues long. The germline V gene has CDR1 SGHRS and CDR2 YFSETQ. The CDR3 reads CASSSGRQGLIYGYTF. The DNA for the CDR3 is TGCGCCAGCAGCTCGGGCCGACAGGGGCTTATCTATGGCTACACCTTC.

This clonotype has a count of ten or more. J is TRBJ1-1 and V is TRBV5-1; D remains ambiguous. The CDR3 covers 14 residues. Germline V CDR1 and CDR2: SGHRS, YFSETQ. The V end was cut by 0 bases, the J end by 5 bases, with 11 bases between. In nucleotides, the CDR3 is TGCGCCAGCAGCTTGGCCGGGCCCTGGACTGAAGCTTTCTTT. Amino acid sequence: CASSLAGPWTEAFF.

Regarding this clonotype: The germline gene is not matched at one end of the junction; a read error may be the cause. The chain links TRBV9 to TRBJ1-2, with 8 bases matching TRBD1. The CDR3 loop spans 15 amino acids. Germline V lookup: CDR1 SGDLS, CDR2 YYNGEE. CDR3 nucleotides: TGTGCCAGCAGCCCGGGACAGGCAAATTACTATGGCCACACCTTC. Translated: CASSPGQANYYGHTF.

This clonotype was seen repeatedly, ten times or more. The chain links TRBV14 to TRBJ1-6; no clear D. Trimming shortened V by 3 bases and J by 6 bases, and 3 bases separated the two germline ends. Germline V gene sequence: CDR1 SGHDN, CDR2 FVKESK. This CDR3 contains 12 residues. Here the CDR3 DNA reads TGTGCCAGCAGCCACCCTAATTCACCCCTCCACTTT. This sequence encodes CASSHPNSPLHF. Drawing the rest from reference TRBV14 and TRBJ1-6, the complete variable domain is EAGVTQFPSHSVIEKGQTVTLRCDPISGHDNLYWYRRVMGKEIKFLLHFVKESKQDESGMPNNRFLAERTGGTYSTLKVQPAELEDSGVYFCASSHPNSPLHFGNGTRLTVT.

V is TRBV5-1 and J is TRBJ2-7; the match to TRBD2 covers 10 bases. V dropped 0 bases and J dropped 0; count of bases not matched to a gene: 6. This CDR3 region has 17 residues. Germline assignment: CDR1 SGHRS and CDR2 YFSETQ. The CDR3: CASSLGPSGSSSYEQYF. The CDR3 DNA is TGCGCCAGCAGCTTGGGGCCTAGCGGGAGTTCCTCCTACGAGCAGTACTTC.

This clonotype was recorded a few times. The chain couples TRBV20-1 to TRBJ1-1; D gene ambiguous. V was shortened by 5 bases and J by 0 bases, with 10 bases between the two germline ends. The V gene's germline CDR1 is DFQATT and CDR2 SNEGSKA (reference sequence). The CDR3 spans 13 residues. The CDR3 reads CSAPDDLNTEAFF. The CDR3 DNA is TGCAGTGCTCCGGACGATTTGAACACTGAAGCTTTCTTT.

Judged by abundance, this clonotype is medium-sized. V and J are TRBV20-1 and TRBJ1-2; possibly TRBD1 for D (5 bases). Deletions cut 6 bases from V and 4 bases from J, with 12 bases between. The germline CDR1 and CDR2 sequences are DFQATT and SNEGSKA (reference sequence). This CDR3 region has 12 residues. Here the CDR3 reads CSAQEGSYGYTF. CDR3 nucleotides: TGCAGTGCCCAGGAGGGGTCCTATGGCTACACCTTC.

V and J are TRBV7-9 and TRBJ2-7; D possibly matches TRBD1 or TRBD2 (5 bases each). CDR1 and CDR2 (germline): SEHNR, FQNEAQ (reference sequence). The CDR3 contains 13 residues. V was cut by 1 base and J by 9 bases, with 13 bases left in between. The CDR3 here is CASSLGDRSGQYF. CDR3 nucleotides: TGTGCCAGCAGCTTAGGGGACCGTTCTGGGCAGTACTTC.

This clonotype was recorded many times. This chain joins TRBV12-3 or TRBV12-4 and TRBJ1-6; unclear D gene. V was pared by 5 bases and J by 5 bases, with 10 bases between. The CDR3 spans 14 residues. The CDR3 DNA is TGTGCCAGCAGTCCATTAGAACATAATTCACCCCTCCACTTT. Translated, it gives CASSPLEHNSPLHF.

The table lists this clonotype with many counts. The chain combines TRBV28 with TRBJ1-5; unclear D gene. V dropped 6 bases and J dropped 1 base, with 7 bases sitting between them. The CDR3 runs to 13 residues. The V gene's germline CDR1 is MDHEN and CDR2 SYDVKM. In DNA, the CDR3 is TGTGCCAGCAGGGAGGGAAGCAATCAGCCCCAGCATTTT. Encoded protein: CASREGSNQPQHF.

This clonotype occurred many times. An end of the junction differs from the germline gene, which may be a read error. The chain uses TRBV20-1 and TRBJ2-1; tentative D call: TRBD2 (6 bases). CDR3 length: 16 amino acids. The germline V gene has CDR1 DFQATT and CDR2 SNEGSKA (reference sequence). CDR3 sequence: CSVRELVGGSYNEQFF. CDR3 nucleotides: TGCAGTGTTAGAGAGCTAGTCGGGGGCTCCTACAATGAGCAGTTCTTC.

This clonotype was seen at least ten times. The CDR3 here is CASSERTANYGYTF. CDR3 bases: TGTGCCAGCAGTGAAAGGACCGCTAACTATGGCTACACCTTC. J is TRBJ1-2 and V is TRBV2; no firm D call. Trimming pared 2 bases from V and 0 bases from J, leaving 7 bases between. Germline lookup yields CDR1 SNHLY and CDR2 FYNNEI. The CDR3 loop spans 14 amino acids.

This clonotype was detected ten times or more. The chain uses TRBV9 and TRBJ2-2; the D is unclear. This CDR3 has 14 amino acids. The V gene's germline CDR1 is SGDLS and CDR2 YYNGEE. Trimming pared 0 bases from V and 1 base from J, leaving 4 bases between. As DNA, the CDR3 is TGTGCCAGCAGCGTAGTAGGGAACACCGGGGAGCTGTTTTTT. Translated, it gives CASSVVGNTGELFF.

The V call is TRBV20-1, the J call TRBJ1-6; D unclear. The CDR3 has 14 residues. V shed 0 bases and J shed 9 bases, with 12 bases lying between them. Germline V gene sequence: CDR1 DFQATT, CDR2 SNEGSKA (reference sequence). The CDR3, as DNA: TGCAGTGCTAGAGAGTCGGTCGCGGTTTCACCCCTCCACTTT. Translated, it gives CSARESVAVSPLHF.

This clonotype was counted many times. The chain couples TRBV5-1 to TRBJ2-7; D is perhaps TRBD2 (6 bases). Germline assignment: CDR1 SGHRS and CDR2 YFSETQ. V was pared by 4 bases and J by 1 base, with 18 bases between. The CDR3 covers 16 residues. The CDR3 coding sequence is TGCGCCAGCAGCCCGGAGGGTATCCTGAATTCCTACGAGCAGTACTTC. It specifies CASSPEGILNSYEQYF. The whole variable domain, remainder taken from reference TRBV5-1 and TRBJ2-7, is KAGVTQTPRYLIKTRGQQVTLSCSPISGHRSVSWYQQTPGQGLQFLFEYFSETQRNKGNFPGRFSGRQFSNSRSEMNVSTLELGDSALYLCASSPEGILNSYEQYFGPGTRLTVT.

This clonotype was counted at least ten times. V gene TRBV5-1 combines with J gene TRBJ1-1; a possible D gene is TRBD1 (5 bases). V shed 4 bases and J shed 1 base, with 11 bases lying between them. This CDR3 is built from 14 residues. The V gene's germline CDR1 is SGHRS and CDR2 YFSETQ. DNA of the CDR3: TGCGCCAGCAGCCCTGGGGGGTCGAACACTGAAGCTTTCTTT. Translating it yields CASSPGGSNTEAFF. Full variable domain (missing parts from reference TRBV5-1 and TRBJ1-1): KAGVTQTPRYLIKTRGQQVTLSCSPISGHRSVSWYQQTPGQGLQFLFEYFSETQRNKGNFPGRFSGRQFSNSRSEMNVSTLELGDSALYLCASSPGGSNTEAFFGQGTRLTVV.

The chain couples TRBV5-1 to TRBJ2-3; D not resolved. V lost 0 bases and J 6 bases, leaving 11 bases between the germline ends. The CDR3 is 14 residues long. CDR1 is SGHRS and CDR2 is YFSETQ in the germline V gene. The CDR3 DNA reads as TGCGCCAGCAGCTTGGTTCCCTCCTCGGATACGCAGTATTTT. This codes for CASSLVPSSDTQYF.

In its sample, this clonotype was seen a few times. This chain joins TRBV20-1 and TRBJ2-2, with 9 bases identical to TRBD2. The CDR3 has 14 amino acids. V gave up 3 bases and J gave up 4 bases; unmatched junction bases: 3. Germline assignment: CDR1 DFQATT and CDR2 SNEGSKA (reference sequence). The CDR3 here is CSASSGGVTGELFF. The CDR3 DNA reads TGCAGTGCTAGTAGCGGGGGAGTCACCGGGGAGCTGTTTTTT.

This clonotype was detected ten times or more. The genes are TRBV20-1 and TRBJ1-1, with a tentative D call TRBD1 (5 bases). The CDR3 sequence is 17 residues long. The V and J ends lost 0 bases and 0 bases respectively, with 17 bases between them. Germline CDR1 DFQATT, CDR2 SNEGSKA (reference sequence). DNA for the CDR3: TGCAGTGCTAGAGATGGGGGAACAGGCAATATGAACACTGAAGCTTTCTTT. This gives the protein CSARDGGTGNMNTEAFF.

At least ten counts were recorded for this clonotype. CDR3 coding DNA: TGTGCCAGCAGTTTAGCAGAGAATCAGCCCCAGCATTTT. Protein product: CASSLAENQPQHF. This rearrangement joins TRBV12-3 or TRBV12-4 to TRBJ1-5, with D unresolved. The CDR3 has 13 amino acids. The ends were cut back, 0 bases at V and 4 bases at J, with 4 bases in the middle.

This clonotype was counted between two and nine times. CDR3 sequence: CSAGDEKLFF. Written as DNA, the CDR3 is TGCAGTGCAGGGGACGAAAAACTGTTTTTT. This chain connects TRBV20-1 to TRBJ1-4, with D perhaps matching TRBD1 (5 bases). Trimming removed 6 bases at V and 8 bases at J, with 7 bases between. Germline V lookup: CDR1 DFQATT, CDR2 SNEGSKA (reference sequence). The CDR3 consists of 10 residues.

Regarding this clonotype: One base away lies a much larger clone, so this may be a sequencing read error. The CDR3 nucleotides are TGTGCCAGCAGTATCACAGGGAGAGCTTCACCCCACCACTTT. Its protein is CASSITGRASPHHF. This rearrangement joins TRBV5-5 to TRBJ1-6; tentatively, D is TRBD1 (6 bases). The CDR3 covers 14 residues. Per germline, CDR1 SGHKS and CDR2 YYEKEE (reference sequence).

This clonotype occurred a few times. The chain links TRBV20-1 to TRBJ2-7; D tentatively reads TRBD1 or TRBD2 (5 bases each). V was cut by 0 bases and J by 6 bases, with 18 bases left in between. The CDR3 totals 15 residues. Germline CDR1 DFQATT, CDR2 SNEGSKA (reference sequence). The CDR3 region is CSARDRVGAGSEQYF. CDR3 bases: TGCAGTGCTAGAGACCGAGTCGGGGCCGGTAGCGAGCAGTACTTC.